This TCR beta chain emerged from a study of blood T cells in healthy people across ages. Notes on the study in general: Versus aged donors, long-lived donors had higher diversity and more naive CD4+ cells.

Regarding this clonotype: Its antigen is not known.

Trimming stripped 1 base from V and 8 bases from J, with 11 bases between. Germline V CDR1 and CDR2: DFQATT, SNEGSKA (reference sequence). This CDR3 spans 13 amino acids. A second PCR, run for about 6 to 11 cycles, used a sample-barcoded 5' primer plus a J-beta primer mix. Each CDR3 protein is one row after TCRdb ran MiXCR on the 5' RACE reads. This table holds just over 800,000 distinct CDR3 sequences, around 62% found once. The TCR originated in a man younger than 40 in good health. The sequencing sample was made of blood. V usage is TRBV20-1 and J usage is TRBJ1-4, with unresolved D. The chain's CDR3 is CSARGDPWEKLFF. CDR3 nucleotides: TGCAGTGCTAGAGGTGACCCATGGGAAAAACTGTTTTTT.